This T cell receptor (beta chain) was identified in a study of cytomegalovirus exposure and HLA in healthy donors. Study in general: A preliminary data release comprised about 85 million unique TCRs obtained from HLA-typed donors.

PCR employed 60 Vbeta and 13 Jbeta primers. Sequenced by immunoSEQ multiplex PCR; TCRdb stores in-frame clones only, minus some. The sample contains a few hundred thousand clones, around three quarters of which appear only once. CDR1 and CDR2 from the germline V gene are MGHRA and YSYEKL. Between the trimmed V and J ends, which lost 3 bases and 6 bases, there was a span of 11 bases. The CDR3 contains 13 residues. V and J are TRBV4-1 and TRBJ1-1; D gene ambiguous. The specimen sequenced was PBMCs. This sequence was found in a man between 35 and 55 years old in good health and CMV-seronegative. CDR3 amino acids: CASSHAGSAEAFF. The CDR3, as DNA: TGCGCCAGCAGCCATGCGGGTAGTGCTGAAGCTTTCTTT.